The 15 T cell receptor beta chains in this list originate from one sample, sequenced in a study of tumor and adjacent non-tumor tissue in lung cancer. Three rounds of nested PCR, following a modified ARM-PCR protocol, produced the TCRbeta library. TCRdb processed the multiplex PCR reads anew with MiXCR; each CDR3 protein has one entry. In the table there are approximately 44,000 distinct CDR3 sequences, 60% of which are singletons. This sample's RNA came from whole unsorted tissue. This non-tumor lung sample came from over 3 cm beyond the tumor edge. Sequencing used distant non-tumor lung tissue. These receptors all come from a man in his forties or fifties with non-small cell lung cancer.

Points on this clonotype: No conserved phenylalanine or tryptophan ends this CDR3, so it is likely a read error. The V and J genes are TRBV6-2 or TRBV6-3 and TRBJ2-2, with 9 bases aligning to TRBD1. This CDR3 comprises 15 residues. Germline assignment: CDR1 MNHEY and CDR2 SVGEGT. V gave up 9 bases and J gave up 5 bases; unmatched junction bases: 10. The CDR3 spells CASSSGTGRTGELFL. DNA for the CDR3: TGTGCCAGTAGCTCCGGGACAGGGAGGACCGGGGAGCTGTTTCTT.

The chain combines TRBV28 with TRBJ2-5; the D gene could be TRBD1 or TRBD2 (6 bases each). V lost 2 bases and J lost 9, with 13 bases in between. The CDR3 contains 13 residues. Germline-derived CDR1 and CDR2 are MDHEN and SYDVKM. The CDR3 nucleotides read TGTGCCAGCAGTTTAAGGGGGGCGGGACCCCAGTACTTC. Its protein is CASSLRGAGPQYF.

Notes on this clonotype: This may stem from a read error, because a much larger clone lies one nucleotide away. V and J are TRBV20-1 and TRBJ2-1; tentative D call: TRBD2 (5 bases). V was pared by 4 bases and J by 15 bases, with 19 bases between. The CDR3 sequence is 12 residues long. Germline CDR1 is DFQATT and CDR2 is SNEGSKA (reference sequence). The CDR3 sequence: CSAKGPAERLFF. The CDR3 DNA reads TGCAGTGCTAAAGGCCCCGCAGAGCGGCTGTTCTTC.

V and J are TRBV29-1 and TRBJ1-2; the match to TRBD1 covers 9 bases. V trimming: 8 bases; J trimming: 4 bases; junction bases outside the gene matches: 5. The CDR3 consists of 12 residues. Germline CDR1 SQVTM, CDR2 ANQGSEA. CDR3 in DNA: TGCAGCACTGAACAGGGGGCCTATGGCTACACCTTC. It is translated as CSTEQGAYGYTF. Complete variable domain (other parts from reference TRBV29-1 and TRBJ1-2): SAVISQKPSRDICQRGTSLTIQCQVDSQVTMMFWYRQQPGQSLTLIATANQGSEATYESGFVIDKFPISRPNLTFSTLTVSNMSPEDSSIYLCSTEQGAYGYTFGSGTRLTVV.

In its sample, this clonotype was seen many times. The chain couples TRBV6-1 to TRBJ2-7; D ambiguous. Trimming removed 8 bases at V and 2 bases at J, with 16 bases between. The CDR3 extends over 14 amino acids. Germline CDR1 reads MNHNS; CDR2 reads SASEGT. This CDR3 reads CASRPAGGTYEQYF. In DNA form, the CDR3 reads TGTGCCAGCCGTCCGGCAGGTGGGACCTACGAGCAGTACTTC.

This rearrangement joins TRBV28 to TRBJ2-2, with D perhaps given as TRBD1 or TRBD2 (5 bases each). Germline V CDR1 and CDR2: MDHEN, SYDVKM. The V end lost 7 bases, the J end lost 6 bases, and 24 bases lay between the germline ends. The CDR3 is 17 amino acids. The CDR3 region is CASTPSRGPRGSGELFF. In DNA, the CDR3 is TGTGCCAGCACCCCCTCTCGGGGCCCTAGAGGGTCCGGGGAGCTGTTTTTT.

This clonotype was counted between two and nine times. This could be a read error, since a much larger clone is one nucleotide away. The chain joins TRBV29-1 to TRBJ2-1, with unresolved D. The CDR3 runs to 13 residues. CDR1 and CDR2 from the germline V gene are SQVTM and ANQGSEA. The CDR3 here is CIVVLYSSNEQFF. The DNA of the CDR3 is TGCATCGTTGTACTCTATTCCTCCAATGAGCAGTTCTTC.

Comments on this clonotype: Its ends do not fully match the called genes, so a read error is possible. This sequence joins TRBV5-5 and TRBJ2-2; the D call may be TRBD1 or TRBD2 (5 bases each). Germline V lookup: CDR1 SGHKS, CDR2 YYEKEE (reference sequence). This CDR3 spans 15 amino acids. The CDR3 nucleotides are TGTGCCAGCAGCTTGGGGCACAGAAACACCGGGGACCTGTTTTTT. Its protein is CASSLGHRNTGDLFF.

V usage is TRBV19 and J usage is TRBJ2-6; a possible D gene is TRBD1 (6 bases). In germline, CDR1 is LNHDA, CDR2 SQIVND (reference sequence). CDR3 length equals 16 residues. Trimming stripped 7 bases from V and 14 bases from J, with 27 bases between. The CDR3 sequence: CASMGVGAGQGNFLTF. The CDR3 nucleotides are TGTGCCAGTATGGGAGTAGGGGCTGGGCAGGGGAATTTCCTGACTTTC. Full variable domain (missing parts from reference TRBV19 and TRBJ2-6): DGGITQSPKYLFRKEGQNVTLSCEQNLNHDAMYWYRQDPGQGLRLIYYSQIVNDFQKGDIAEGYSVSREKKESFPLTVTSAQKNPTAFYLCASMGVGAGQGNFLTFGAGSRLTVL.

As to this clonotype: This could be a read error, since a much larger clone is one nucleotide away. Here the CDR3 DNA reads TGTGCCAGCAGACGGGGGCCAGCCCCTGAGCAGTTCTTC. It is translated as CASRRGPAPEQFF. The chain combines TRBV6-2 or TRBV6-3 with TRBJ2-1; D is possibly TRBD1 or TRBD2 (6 bases each). The germline V and J ends were trimmed by 6 bases and 9 bases, with 15 bases remaining between them. The V gene's germline CDR1 is MNHEY and CDR2 SVGEGT. This CDR3 spans 13 amino acids.

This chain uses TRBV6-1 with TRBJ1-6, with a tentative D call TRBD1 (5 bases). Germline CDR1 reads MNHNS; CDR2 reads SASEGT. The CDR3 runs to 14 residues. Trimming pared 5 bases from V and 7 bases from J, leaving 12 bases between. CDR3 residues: CASSWWTPNSPLHF. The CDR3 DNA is TGTGCCAGCAGTTGGTGGACACCCAATTCACCCCTCCACTTT.

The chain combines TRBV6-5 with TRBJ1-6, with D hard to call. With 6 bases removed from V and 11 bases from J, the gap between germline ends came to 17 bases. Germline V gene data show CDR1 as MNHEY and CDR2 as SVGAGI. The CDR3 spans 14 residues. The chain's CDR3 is CASRQTGVKPPLHF. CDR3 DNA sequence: TGTGCCAGCAGGCAGACCGGGGTGAAGCCACCCCTCCACTTT.

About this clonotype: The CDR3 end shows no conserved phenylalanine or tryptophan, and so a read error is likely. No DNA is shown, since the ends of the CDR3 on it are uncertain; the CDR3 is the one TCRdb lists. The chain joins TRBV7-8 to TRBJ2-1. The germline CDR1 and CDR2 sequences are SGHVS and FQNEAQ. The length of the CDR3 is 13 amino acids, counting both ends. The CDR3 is CASSLAHSSERFS.

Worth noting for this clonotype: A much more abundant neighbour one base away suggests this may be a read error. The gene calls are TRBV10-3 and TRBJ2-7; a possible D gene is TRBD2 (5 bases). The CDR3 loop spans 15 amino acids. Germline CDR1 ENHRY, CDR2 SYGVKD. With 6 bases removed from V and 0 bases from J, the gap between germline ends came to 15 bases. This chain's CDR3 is CAIRGSVGSSYEQYF. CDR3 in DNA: TGTGCCATCAGGGGGTCGGTGGGGAGCTCCTACGAGCAGTACTTC.

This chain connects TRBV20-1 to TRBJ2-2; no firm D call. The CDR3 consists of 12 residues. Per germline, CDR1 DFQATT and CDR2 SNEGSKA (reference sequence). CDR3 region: CGIPTGTGELFF. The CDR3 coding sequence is TGCGGTATTCCCACGGGCACCGGGGAGCTGTTTTTT.